This T cell receptor beta chain was recovered during a study of OX40 agonist ivuxolimab in advanced cancers. Study-level information: Of the participants, about 40% had some prior anti-PD-1, anti-PD-L1 or anti-CTLA-4 therapy, which was allowed.

The germline CDR1 and CDR2 sequences are SGHRS and YFSETQ. The CDR3 length is 14 residues. Between the trimmed V and J ends, which lost 0 bases and 4 bases, there was a span of 9 bases. Sampled blood was obtained at baseline, cycle 4 day 1, and cycle 7 day 1. Data came from immunoSEQ multiplex PCR; TCRdb stores just in-frame clones and leaves some out. The data hold 95,000 or so clones, with about 91% observed a single time. This receptor was identified in an adult with an advanced solid tumor such as melanoma, head and neck, liver or kidney cancer. The J gene is TRBJ2-3, the V gene TRBV5-1; possibly TRBD2 for D (5 bases). The material was CD4+ or CD8+ T cells sorted from blood, obtained in a trial of the OX40 agonist ivuxolimab. The CDR3 DNA sequence: TGCGCCAGCAGCTTGGGAGGGAGTGCAGATACGCAGTATTTT. Protein sequence: CASSLGGSADTQYF.